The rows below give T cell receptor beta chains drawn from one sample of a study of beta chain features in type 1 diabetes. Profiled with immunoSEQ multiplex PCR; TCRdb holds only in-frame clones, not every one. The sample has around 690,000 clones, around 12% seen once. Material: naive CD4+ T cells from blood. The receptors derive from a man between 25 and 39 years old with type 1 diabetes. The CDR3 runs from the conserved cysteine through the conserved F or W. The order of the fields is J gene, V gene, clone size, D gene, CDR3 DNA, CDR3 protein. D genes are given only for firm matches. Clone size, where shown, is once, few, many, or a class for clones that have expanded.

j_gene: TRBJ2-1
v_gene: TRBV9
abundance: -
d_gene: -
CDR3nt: TGTGCCAGCAGCGCCCCCCCGACAGGGAGGGTGAATGAGCAGTTCTTC
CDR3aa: CASSAPPTGRVNEQFF

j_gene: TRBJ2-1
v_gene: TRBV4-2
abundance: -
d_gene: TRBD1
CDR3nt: TGTGCCAGCAGCCAGGACCGGACAGGGATGCAGGATGAGCAGTTCTTC
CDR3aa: CASSQDRTGMQDEQFF

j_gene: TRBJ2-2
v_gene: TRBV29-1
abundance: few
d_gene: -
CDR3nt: TGCAGCGGCCGACAGGTGGGGACCGGGGAGCTGTTTTTT
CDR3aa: CSGRQVGTGELFF

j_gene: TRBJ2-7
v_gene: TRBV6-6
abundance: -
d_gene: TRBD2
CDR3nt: TGTGCCAGCAGGTCGGGACTACCTGAGCAGTACTTC
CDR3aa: CASRSGLPEQYF

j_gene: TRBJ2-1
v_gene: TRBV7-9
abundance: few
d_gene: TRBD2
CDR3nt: TGTGCCAGCAGCTCCCGCTGGTCTAGCGGGAGCTCCTACAATGAGCAGTTCTTC
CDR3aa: CASSSRWSSGSSYNEQFF

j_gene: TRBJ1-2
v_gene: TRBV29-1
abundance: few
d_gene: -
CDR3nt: TGCAGCGTGGAAATCCCGGTTGGCCCACCGACGCATCGCTACACCTTC
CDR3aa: CSVEIPVGPPTHRYTF

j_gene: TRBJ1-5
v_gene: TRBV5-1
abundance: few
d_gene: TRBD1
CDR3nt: TGCGCCAGCACCCGGGACAGGGGTAATCAGCCCCAGCATTTT
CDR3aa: CASTRDRGNQPQHF

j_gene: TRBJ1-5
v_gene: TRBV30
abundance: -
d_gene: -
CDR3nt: TGTGCCTGGAGTGGTCATGATAGCAATCAGCCCCAGCATTTT
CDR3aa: CAWSGHDSNQPQHF

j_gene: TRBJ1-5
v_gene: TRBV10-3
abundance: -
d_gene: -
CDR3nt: TGTGCCATCACTACAGGGCCCAATCAGCCCCAGCATTTT
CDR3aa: CAITTGPNQPQHF

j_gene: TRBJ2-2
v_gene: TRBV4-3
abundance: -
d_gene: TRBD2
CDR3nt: TGCGCCAGCAGCCAAGAGGGACTAGCGTTCGGGGAGCTGTTTTTT
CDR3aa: CASSQEGLAFGELFF

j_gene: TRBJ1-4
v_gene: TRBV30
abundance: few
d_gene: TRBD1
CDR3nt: TGTGCCTGGAGTGCGGGACAGTTCGTGTTTTTT
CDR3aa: CAWSAGQFVFF

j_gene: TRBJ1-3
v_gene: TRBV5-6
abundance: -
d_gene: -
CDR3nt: TGTGCCAGCAGCTTGGTGCTCTGGCAGGGAGATGGGTTAGACACCATATATTTT
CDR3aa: CASSLVLWQGDGLDTIYF

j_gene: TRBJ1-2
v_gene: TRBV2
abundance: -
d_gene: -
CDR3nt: TGTGCCAGCAGTGAAGGTCAGGGAGGCGGCTACACCTTC
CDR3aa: CASSEGQGGGYTF

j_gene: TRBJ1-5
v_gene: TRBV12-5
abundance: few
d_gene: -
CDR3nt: TGTGCTAGTGGCGATGGGGAACAGCCCCAGCATTTT
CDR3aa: CASGDGEQPQHF

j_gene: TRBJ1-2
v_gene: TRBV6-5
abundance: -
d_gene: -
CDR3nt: TGTGCCAGCAGTCTCGACGGAAACTATGGCTACACCTTC
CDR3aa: CASSLDGNYGYTF